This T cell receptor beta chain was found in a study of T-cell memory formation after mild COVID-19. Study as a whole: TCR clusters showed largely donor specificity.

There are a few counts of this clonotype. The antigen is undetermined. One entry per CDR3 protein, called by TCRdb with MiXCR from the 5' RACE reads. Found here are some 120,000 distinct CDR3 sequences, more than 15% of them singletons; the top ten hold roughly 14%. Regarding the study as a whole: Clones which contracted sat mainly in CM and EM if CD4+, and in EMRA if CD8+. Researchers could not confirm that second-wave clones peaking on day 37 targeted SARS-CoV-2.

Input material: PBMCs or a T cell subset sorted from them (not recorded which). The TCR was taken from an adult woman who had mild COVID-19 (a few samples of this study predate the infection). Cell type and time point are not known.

CDR3 DNA: TGTGCCAGCAGCTTAGATTTTCTAGGGTCAACATACAATGAGCAGTTCTTC. Amino acids: CASSLDFLGSTYNEQFF. The genes are TRBV7-2 and TRBJ2-1; no reliable D call. There are 17 residues in the CDR3. Germline V gives CDR1 SGHTA, CDR2 FQGNSA. V lost 1 base to trimming and J lost 4 bases, with 17 bases between them.